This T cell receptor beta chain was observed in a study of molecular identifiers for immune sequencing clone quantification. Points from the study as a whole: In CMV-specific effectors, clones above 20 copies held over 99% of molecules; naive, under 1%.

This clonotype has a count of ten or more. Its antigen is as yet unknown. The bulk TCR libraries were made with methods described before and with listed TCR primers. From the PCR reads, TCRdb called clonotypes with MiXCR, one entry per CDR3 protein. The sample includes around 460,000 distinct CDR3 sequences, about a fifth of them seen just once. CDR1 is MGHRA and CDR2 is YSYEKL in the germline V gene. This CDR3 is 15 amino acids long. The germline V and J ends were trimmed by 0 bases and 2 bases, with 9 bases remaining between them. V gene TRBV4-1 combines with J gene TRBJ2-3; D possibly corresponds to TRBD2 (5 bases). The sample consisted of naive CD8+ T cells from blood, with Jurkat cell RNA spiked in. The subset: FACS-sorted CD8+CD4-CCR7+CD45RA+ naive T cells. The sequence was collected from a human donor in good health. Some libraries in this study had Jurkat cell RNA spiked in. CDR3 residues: CASSQEERTTDTQYF. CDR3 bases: TGCGCCAGCAGCCAAGAGGAGCGGACCACAGATACGCAGTATTTT.